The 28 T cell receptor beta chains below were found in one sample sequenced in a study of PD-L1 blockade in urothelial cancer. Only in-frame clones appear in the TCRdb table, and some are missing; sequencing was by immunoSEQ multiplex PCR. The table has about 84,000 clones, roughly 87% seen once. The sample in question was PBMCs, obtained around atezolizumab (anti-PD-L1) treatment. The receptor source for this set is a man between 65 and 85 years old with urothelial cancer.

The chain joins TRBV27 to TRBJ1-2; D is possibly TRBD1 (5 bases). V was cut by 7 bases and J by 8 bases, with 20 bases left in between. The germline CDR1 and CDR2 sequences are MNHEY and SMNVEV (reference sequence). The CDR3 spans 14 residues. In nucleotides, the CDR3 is TGTGCCAGCACCCCCGGATATGGGGCAGGGGGCTACACCTTC. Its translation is CASTPGYGAGGYTF.

The CDR3 here is CSARDREKLFF. The CDR3 DNA sequence: TGCAGTGCTAGAGATCGGGAAAAACTGTTTTTT. The J gene is TRBJ1-4, the V gene TRBV20-1; the D is unclear. V shed 0 bases and J shed 8 bases, with 4 bases lying between them. The germline V gene has CDR1 DFQATT and CDR2 SNEGSKA (reference sequence). The CDR3 has 11 residues.

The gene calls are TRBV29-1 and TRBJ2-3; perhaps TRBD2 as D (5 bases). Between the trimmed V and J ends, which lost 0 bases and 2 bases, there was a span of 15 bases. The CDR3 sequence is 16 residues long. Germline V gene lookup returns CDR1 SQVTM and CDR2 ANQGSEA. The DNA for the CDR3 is TGCAGCGTTGAAGAGGTCCGGACGGGATACACAGATACGCAGTATTTT. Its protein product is CSVEEVRTGYTDTQYF.

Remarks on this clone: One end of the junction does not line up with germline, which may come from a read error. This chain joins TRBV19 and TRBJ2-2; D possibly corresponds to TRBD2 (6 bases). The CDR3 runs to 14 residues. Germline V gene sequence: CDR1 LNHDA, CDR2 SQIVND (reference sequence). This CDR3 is CASSKEGNIGELFF. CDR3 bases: TGTGCCAGTAGTAAGGAGGGGAACATCGGGGAGCTGTTTTTT.

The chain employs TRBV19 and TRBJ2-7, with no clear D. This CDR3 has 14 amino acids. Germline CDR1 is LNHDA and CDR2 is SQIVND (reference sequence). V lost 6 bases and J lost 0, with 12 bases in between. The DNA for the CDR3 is TGTGCCAGTAGCCCCTCTACCAACTCCTACGAGCAGTACTTC. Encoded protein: CASSPSTNSYEQYF.

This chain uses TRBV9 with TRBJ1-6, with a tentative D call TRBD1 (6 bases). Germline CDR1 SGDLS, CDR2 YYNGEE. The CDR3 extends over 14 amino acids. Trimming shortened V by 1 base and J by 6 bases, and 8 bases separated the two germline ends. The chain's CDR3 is CASSVTGPNSPLHF. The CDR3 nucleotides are TGTGCCAGCAGCGTAACAGGGCCTAATTCACCCCTCCACTTT.

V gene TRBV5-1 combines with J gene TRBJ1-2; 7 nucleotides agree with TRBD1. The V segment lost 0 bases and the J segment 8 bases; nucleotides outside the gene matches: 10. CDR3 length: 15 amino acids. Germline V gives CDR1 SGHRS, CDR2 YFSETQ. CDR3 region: CASSLGDSPYWGYTF. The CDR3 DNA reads TGCGCCAGCAGCTTGGGGGACAGTCCCTATTGGGGCTACACCTTC.

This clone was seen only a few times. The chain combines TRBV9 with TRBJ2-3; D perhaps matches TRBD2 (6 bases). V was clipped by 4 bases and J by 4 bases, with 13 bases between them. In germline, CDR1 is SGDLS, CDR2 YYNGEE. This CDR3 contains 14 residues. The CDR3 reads CASSLGRLADTQYF. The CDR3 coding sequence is TGTGCCAGCAGCCTCGGGAGATTGGCAGATACGCAGTATTTT.

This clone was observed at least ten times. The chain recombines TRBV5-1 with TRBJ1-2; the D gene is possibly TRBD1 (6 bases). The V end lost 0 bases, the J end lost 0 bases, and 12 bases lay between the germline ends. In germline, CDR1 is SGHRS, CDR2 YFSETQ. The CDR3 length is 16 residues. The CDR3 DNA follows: TGCGCCAGCAGCTTGGGACCCACAGGGCCTAACTATGGCTACACCTTC. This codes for CASSLGPTGPNYGYTF.

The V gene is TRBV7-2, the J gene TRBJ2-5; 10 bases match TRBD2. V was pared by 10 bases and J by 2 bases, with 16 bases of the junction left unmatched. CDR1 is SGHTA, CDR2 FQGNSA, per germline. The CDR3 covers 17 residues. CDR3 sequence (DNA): TGTGCCACCCGCTTTGGGACTAGCGTTTCCCTGCAAGAGACCCAGTACTTC. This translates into CATRFGTSVSLQETQYF.

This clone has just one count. CDR3 in amino acids: CASSLDLRRQETQYF. The CDR3 DNA is TGTGCCAGCAGCTTAGATCTGCGCCGCCAAGAGACCCAGTACTTC. The chain links TRBV11-2 to TRBJ2-5; D not certain. The CDR3 is made up of 15 amino acids. V dropped 0 bases and J dropped 1 base, with 9 bases sitting between them. The germline V gene encodes CDR1 SGHAT and CDR2 FQNNGV.

DNA of the CDR3: TGTGCCAGCAGTGAGGAGACAGGGGGCGAGTCTGGAAACACCATATATTTT. It codes for CASSEETGGESGNTIYF. The gene calls are TRBV25-1 and TRBJ1-3; 10 nucleotides line up with TRBD1. Trimming cost V 3 bases and J 1 base; bases outside gene matches: 6. The germline V gene has CDR1 MGHDK and CDR2 SYGVNS. The CDR3 runs to 17 residues.

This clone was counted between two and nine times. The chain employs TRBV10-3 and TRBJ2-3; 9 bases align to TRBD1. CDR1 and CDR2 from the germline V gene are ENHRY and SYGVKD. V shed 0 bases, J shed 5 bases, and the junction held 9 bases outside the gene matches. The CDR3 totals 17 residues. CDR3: CAISESLGTGSKDTQYF. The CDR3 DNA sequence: TGTGCCATCAGTGAGTCGCTCGGGACAGGGTCAAAAGATACGCAGTATTTT.

CDR3 nucleotide sequence: TGTGCCAGCAGCGCCCGGGATCCTCTGGATGAGCAGTTCTTC. This codes for CASSARDPLDEQFF. The chain employs TRBV5-6 and TRBJ2-1; D perhaps matches TRBD2 (5 bases). The CDR3 contains 14 residues. Looked up from germline, CDR1 is SGHDT and CDR2 is YYEEEE. V lost 4 bases and J 8 bases, leaving 16 bases between the germline ends.

Here the CDR3 reads CASTAARASRATEAFF. The CDR3 nucleotides are TGTGCCAGCACCGCGGCCAGGGCATCACGGGCCACTGAAGCTTTCTTT. The V call is TRBV7-8, the J call TRBJ1-1; TRBD1 might be the D (5 bases). V lost 7 bases, J lost 4 bases, and 22 bases lay in between. The CDR3 is 16 residues long. Germline V gene data show CDR1 as SGHVS and CDR2 as FQNEAQ.

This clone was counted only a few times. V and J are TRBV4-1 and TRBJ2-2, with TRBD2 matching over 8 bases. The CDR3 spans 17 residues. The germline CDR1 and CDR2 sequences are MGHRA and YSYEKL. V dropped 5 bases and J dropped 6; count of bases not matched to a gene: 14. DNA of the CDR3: TGCGCCAGCAGCACCCCGGGAGGGGCTACGACCCCCGGGGAGCTGTTTTTT. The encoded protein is CASSTPGGATTPGELFF.

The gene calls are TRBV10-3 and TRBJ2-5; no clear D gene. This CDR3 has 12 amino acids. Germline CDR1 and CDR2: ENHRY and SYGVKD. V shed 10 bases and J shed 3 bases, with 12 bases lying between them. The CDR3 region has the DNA TGTGCCACCGCCCGAAGCGAAGAGACCCAGTACTTC. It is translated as CATARSEETQYF.

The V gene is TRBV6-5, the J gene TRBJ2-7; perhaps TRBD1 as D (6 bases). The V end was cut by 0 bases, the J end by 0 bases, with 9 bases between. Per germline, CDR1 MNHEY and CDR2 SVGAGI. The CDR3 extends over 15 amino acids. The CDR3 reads CASSYSDSNSYEQYF. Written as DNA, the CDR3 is TGTGCCAGCAGTTACTCGGACAGTAACTCCTACGAGCAGTACTTC.

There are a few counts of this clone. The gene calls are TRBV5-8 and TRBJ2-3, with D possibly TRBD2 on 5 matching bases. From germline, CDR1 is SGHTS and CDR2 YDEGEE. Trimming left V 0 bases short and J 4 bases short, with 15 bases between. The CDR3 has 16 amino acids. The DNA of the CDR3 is TGTGCCAGCAGCTTGGAGCTAGCCCTAGCAGCAGATACGCAGTATTTT. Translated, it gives CASSLELALAADTQYF.

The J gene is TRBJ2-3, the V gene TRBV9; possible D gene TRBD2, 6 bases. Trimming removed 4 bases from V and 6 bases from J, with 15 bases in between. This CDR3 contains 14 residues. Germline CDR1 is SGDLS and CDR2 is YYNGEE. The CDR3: CASSPAGFLDTQYF. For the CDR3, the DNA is TGTGCCAGCAGCCCCGCGGGGTTTTTGGATACGCAGTATTTT.

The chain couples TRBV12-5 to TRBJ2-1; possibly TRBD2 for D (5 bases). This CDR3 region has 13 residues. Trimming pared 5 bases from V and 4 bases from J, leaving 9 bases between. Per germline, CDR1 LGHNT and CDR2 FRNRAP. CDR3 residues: CASGQDSYNEQFF. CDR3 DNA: TGTGCTAGTGGTCAGGACTCTTACAATGAGCAGTTCTTC.

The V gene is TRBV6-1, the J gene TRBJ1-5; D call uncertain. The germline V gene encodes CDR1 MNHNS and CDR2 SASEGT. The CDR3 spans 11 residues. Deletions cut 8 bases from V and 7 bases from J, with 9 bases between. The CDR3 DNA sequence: TGTGCCAGCGCTGAGAGACAGCCCCAGCATTTT. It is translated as CASAERQPQHF.

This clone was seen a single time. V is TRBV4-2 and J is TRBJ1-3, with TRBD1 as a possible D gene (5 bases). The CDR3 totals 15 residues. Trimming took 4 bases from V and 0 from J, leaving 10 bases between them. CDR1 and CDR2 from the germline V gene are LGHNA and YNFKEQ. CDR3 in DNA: TGTGCCAGCAGCCGGAACCAGGGCTCTGGAAACACCATATATTTT. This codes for CASSRNQGSGNTIYF.

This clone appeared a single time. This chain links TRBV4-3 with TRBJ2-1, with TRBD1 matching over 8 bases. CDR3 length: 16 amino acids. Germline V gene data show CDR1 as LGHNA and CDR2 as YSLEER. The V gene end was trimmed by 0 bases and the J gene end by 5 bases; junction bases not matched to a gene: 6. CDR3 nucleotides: TGCGCCAGCAGCCAAGATTTGCGACAGGGGCACAATGAGCAGTTCTTC. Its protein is CASSQDLRQGHNEQFF.

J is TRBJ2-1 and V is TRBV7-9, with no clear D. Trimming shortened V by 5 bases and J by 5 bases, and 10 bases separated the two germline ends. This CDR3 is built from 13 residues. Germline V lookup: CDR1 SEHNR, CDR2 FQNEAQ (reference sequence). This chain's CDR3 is CASSANFDNEQFF. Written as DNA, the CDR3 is TGTGCCAGCAGCGCCAACTTCGACAATGAGCAGTTCTTC.

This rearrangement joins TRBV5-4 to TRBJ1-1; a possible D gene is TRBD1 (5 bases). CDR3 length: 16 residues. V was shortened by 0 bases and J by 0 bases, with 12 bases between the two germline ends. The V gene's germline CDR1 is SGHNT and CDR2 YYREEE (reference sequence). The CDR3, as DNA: TGTGCCAGCAGCTTGGCCCAGGGCGTCTTGAACACTGAAGCTTTCTTT. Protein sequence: CASSLAQGVLNTEAFF.

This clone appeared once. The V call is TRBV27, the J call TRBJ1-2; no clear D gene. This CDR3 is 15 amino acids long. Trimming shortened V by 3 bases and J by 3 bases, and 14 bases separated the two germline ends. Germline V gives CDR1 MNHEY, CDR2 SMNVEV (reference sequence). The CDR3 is CASSFSGRLDYGYTF. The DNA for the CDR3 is TGTGCCAGCAGTTTTAGTGGCAGACTCGACTATGGCTACACCTTC.

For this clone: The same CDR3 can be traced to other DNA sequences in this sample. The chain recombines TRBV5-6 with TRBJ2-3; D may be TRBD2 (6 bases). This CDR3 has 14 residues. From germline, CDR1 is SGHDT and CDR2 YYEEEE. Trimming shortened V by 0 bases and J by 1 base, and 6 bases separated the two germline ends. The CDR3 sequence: CASSLGGGTDTQYF. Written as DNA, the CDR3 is TGTGCCAGCAGCTTGGGCGGGGGCACAGATACGCAGTATTTT.